This TCR beta chain was sequenced during a study of shared clonotypes between healthy human individuals. The V end lost 3 bases, the J end lost 7 bases, and 16 bases lay between the germline ends. Germline V gene sequence: CDR1 LNHDA, CDR2 SQIVND (reference sequence). This CDR3 has 14 residues. Using immunoSEQ multiplex PCR, the repertoire was profiled, and TCRdb retains in-frame clones only, with some absent. Among 2.3 million or so clones listed, more than 85% were seen once. V usage is TRBV19 and J usage is TRBJ2-7, with D maybe TRBD1 (6 bases). The sample consisted of naive CD4+ T cells from PBMCs. As for subset: CD45RA+ positively selected. This receptor was taken from a man between 18 and 29 years old in good health. Some clones in this sample may be carry-over from other donors' samples. The CDR3 spells CASSISGGRREQYF. CDR3 sequence (DNA): TGTGCCAGTAGTATTTCTGGGGGCCGCCGGGAGCAGTACTTC.